This TCR beta chain is from a study of T cells expressing NK-cell markers. This CDR3 has 20 amino acids. Germline V lookup: CDR1 SGHVS, CDR2 FNYEAQ. TCRdb reanalyzed the 5' RACE reads and collapses them to one entry per CDR3 protein, without DNA. The ten most abundant clones cover around 4% of a sample with 450,000 to 600,000 distinct CDR3 sequences. The sequencing sample was made of blood T cells: a sorted CD56 or NKG2C T cell subset, CD4+ or CD8+ T cells, or bulk PBMC T cells (not recorded which). V usage is TRBV7-6 and J usage is TRBJ2-1; TCRdb reports TRBD2, a call that lacks DNA to check it against. The TCR was taken from a man between 18 and 29 years old in good health. The CDR3 sequence: CASSQHGLAGGHRSYNEQFF.